The rows below give T cell receptor beta chains drawn from one sample of a study of long-term antiretroviral therapy in people with HIV. Assay used: immunoSEQ multiplex PCR; TCRdb lists only in-frame clones, some missing. This sample yields roughly 16,000 clones, of which 80% to 90% are seen a single time; approximately 9.5% belongs to the top ten. Here the sequenced sample was unsorted PBMCs, taken 0.3 years after starting antiretroviral therapy. These receptors all stem from a man between 18 and 35 years old with HIV. Both conserved end residues are trimmed from each CDR3. Clone sizes are given selectively: once, few, many, or a class where the clone is expanded.

CDR3aa	abundance	v_gene	j_gene
ASSRTRDDTIY	.	TRBV4-1	TRBJ1-3
ASSTYRVSANEKLF	.	TRBV5-6	TRBJ1-4
ASSFLTGPEETQY	.	TRBV5-1	TRBJ2-5
ASTPGLEGGNEQF	.	TRBV6-1	TRBJ2-1
ASSIQAEFRETQY	once	TRBV19	TRBJ2-5
ASSHNPRPPHEQF	.	TRBV7-9	TRBJ2-1
ASSWDRGPDTQY	.	TRBV27	TRBJ2-3
ASGYRASNQPQH	.	TRBV6-9	TRBJ1-5
ASSLGNEAF	.	TRBV7-9	TRBJ1-1
ASSLRMVGTGELF	few	TRBV13	TRBJ2-2
ASSFLGTYEQY	.	TRBV27	TRBJ2-7
ASSESGPGGYYQPQH	.	TRBV10-2	TRBJ1-5
ASSPRGGTEAF	.	TRBV4-2	TRBJ1-1
ASSPGPYGYT	few	TRBV7-6	TRBJ1-2
ASRVTSGGPETQY	.	TRBV5-1	TRBJ2-5
ASSRDRQETQY	.	TRBV28	TRBJ2-5
ASSGGNEQF	few	TRBV4-1	TRBJ2-1
ASSPPGQPNEKLF	.	TRBV14	TRBJ1-4
ASSPSPGTLGQETQY	.	TRBV11-2	TRBJ2-5
ASSQGTSGGAETQY	.	TRBV4-2	TRBJ2-5
ATAYWTNEQF	.	TRBV19	TRBJ2-1
ASSLVGRGVGEETQY	.	TRBV7-2	TRBJ2-5
ASSQAGGGSPLH	few	TRBV4-1	TRBJ1-6
ASSSLQPQH	few	TRBV28	TRBJ1-5
ASSLGVKNIQY	.	TRBV5-6	TRBJ2-4
ASSFRDSSSYNEQF	.	TRBV5-1	TRBJ2-1
ASTLIRGEGELF	.	TRBV2	TRBJ2-2
ASSTGDRGNSPLH	.	TRBV18	TRBJ1-6
ASSVNPKGLAGGQEQF	few	TRBV9	TRBJ2-1
ASSLSQGGSSGYT	.	TRBV7-6	TRBJ1-2
ASSWGGDSVTEAF	.	TRBV5-5	TRBJ1-1
ATELGQGEGQPQH	once	TRBV10-3	TRBJ1-5
ASSYSGGNTEAF	.	TRBV6-5	TRBJ1-1
ASSEMGGAGEKLF	once	TRBV6-1	TRBJ1-4
ANPTGIDSSPLH	.	TRBV27	TRBJ1-6
ASSPPGQVDSPLH	.	TRBV28	TRBJ1-6
ASRDRGTGYNEQF	.	TRBV6-1	TRBJ2-1